This T cell receptor (beta chain) was sequenced in a study of shared clonotypes between healthy human individuals. Measured with immunoSEQ multiplex PCR; TCRdb has only the in-frame clones, and not every one. The sample records about 2.4 million clones, approximately 90% being singletons. Germline V CDR1 and CDR2: SNHLY, FYNNEI. V was trimmed by 6 bases and J by 4 bases, leaving 10 bases between them. CDR3 length equals 12 residues. The TCR originated in a man aged 18 to 30 in good health. The specimen sequenced was naive CD4+ T cells sorted from blood. Subset: CD45RA+ positively selected. The chain uses TRBV2 and TRBJ2-7, with D unresolved. The CDR3 is CASSWESYEQYF. CDR3 nucleotide sequence: TGTGCCAGCAGCTGGGAATCGTACGAGCAGTACTTC.